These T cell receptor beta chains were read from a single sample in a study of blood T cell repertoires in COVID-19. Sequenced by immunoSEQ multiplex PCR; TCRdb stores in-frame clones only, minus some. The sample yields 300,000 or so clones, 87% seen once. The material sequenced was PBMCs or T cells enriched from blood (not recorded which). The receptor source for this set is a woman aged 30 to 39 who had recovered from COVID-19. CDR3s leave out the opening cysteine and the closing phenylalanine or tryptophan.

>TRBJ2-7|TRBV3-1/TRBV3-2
ASSHPGGGREQY
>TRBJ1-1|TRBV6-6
ASRETGGLGAF
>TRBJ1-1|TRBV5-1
ASSLVGGNTEAF
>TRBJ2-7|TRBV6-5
ASSYGTWLSYEQY
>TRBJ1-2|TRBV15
ATSRVGDRGDSYYGYT
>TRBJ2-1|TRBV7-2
ASSSPPGLADYNEQF
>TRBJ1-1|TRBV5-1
ASSLEPGGHAF
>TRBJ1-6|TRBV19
ASSIAGGQGISPLH
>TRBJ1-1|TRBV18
ASSPWGQTEAF
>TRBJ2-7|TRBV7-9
ASSFSPGQGDEQY
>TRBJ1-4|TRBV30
AWSVRALNEKLF
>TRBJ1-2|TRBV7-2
ASSGDYYGYT
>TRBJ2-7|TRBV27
ASSLRGHGYEQY
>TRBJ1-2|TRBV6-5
ASRVTEAFHGYT
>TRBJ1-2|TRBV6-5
ASKTQGGYT
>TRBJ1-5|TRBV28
ASSLGTGGNQPQH
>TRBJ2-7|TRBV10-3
AISGGGSPSYEQY
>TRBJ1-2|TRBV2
ASSYQAAEGYT
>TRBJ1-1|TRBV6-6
ASSHGVAGTEAF
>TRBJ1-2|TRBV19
ASSKGQYGYT
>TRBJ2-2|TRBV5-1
ASSLAAGPGELF
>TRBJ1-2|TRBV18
ASSPGTGGGYT
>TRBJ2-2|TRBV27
ASRMWGEVGTGELF
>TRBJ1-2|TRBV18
ASSPIDRSANYGYT
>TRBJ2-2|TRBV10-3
AISDYPWTGDPGELF
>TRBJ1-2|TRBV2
ASRSRQGTDGYT
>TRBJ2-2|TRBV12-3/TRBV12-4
ASSFLPGELF
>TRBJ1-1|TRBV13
ASSAEGTGDTEAF